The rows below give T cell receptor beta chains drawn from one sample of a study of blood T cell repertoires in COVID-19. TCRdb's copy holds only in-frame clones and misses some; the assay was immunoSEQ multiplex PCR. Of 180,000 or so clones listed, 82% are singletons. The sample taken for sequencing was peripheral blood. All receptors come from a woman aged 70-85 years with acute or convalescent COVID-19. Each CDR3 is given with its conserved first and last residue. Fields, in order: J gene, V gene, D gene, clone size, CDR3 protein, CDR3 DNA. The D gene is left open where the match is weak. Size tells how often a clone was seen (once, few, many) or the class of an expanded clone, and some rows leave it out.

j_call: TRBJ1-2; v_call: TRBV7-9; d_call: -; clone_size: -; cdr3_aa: CASSGHFYTF; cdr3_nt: TGTGCCAGCAGCGGACATTTCTACACCTTC
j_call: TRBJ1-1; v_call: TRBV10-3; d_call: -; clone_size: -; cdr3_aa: CAISGSAADTEAFF; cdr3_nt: TGTGCCATCAGTGGGAGTGCGGCGGACACTGAAGCTTTCTTT
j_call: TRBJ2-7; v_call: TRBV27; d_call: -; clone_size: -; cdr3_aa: CASSLLTGGDEQYF; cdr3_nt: TGTGCCAGCAGTTTACTCACAGGGGGGGACGAGCAGTACTTC
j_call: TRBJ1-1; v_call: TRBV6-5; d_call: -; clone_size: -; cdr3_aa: CASSPIKQGLAFF; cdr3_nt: TGTGCCAGCAGTCCTATAAAACAGGGTCTAGCTTTCTTT
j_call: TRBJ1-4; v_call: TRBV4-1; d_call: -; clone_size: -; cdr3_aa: CASSPGSLEKLFF; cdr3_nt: TGCGCCAGCAGCCCCGGTTCTCTAGAAAAACTGTTTTTT
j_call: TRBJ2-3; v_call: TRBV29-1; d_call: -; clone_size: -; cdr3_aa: CSVGSGELTDTQYF; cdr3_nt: TGCAGCGTTGGTTCAGGGGAACTTACAGATACGCAGTATTTT
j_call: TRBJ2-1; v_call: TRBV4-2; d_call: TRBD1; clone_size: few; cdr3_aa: CASSQVNIAGGTGVHEQFF; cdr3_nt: TGTGCCAGCAGCCAAGTCAATATCGCCGGAGGGACAGGGGTCCATGAGCAGTTCTTC
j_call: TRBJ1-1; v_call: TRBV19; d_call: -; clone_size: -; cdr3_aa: CASSIAGLNTEAFF; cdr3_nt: TGTGCCAGTAGTATAGCGGGTTTGAACACTGAAGCTTTCTTT
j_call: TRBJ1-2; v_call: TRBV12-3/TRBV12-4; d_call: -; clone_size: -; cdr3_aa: CASRPTGNYGYTF; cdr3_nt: TGTGCCAGCAGGCCAACAGGAAACTATGGCTACACCTTC
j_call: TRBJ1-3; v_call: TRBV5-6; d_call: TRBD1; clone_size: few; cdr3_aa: CASSLTGVRSGNTIYF; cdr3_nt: TGTGCCAGCAGTTTGACAGGGGTCCGCTCTGGAAACACCATATATTTT
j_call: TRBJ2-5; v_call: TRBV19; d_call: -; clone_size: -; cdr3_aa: CASSIMGGAGPQETQYF; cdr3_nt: TGTGCCAGTAGTATAATGGGCGGGGCGGGGCCCCAAGAGACCCAGTACTTC
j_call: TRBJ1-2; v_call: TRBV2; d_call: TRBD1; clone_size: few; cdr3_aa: CASRDDGTGGYTF; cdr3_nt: TGTGCCAGCAGAGACGATGGGACAGGGGGCTACACCTTC
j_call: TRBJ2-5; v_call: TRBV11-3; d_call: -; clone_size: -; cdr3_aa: CASSLDGGGGETQYF; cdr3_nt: TGTGCCAGCAGCTTAGATGGGGGAGGAGGAGAGACCCAGTACTTC
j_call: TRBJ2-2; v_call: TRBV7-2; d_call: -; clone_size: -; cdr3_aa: CASSPDTGELFF; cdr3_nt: TGTGCCAGCAGCCCTGACACCGGGGAGCTGTTTTTT
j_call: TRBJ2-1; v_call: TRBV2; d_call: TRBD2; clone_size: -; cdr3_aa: CASSPGLPYNEQFF; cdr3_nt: TGTGCCAGCAGTCCGGGACTACCCTACAATGAGCAGTTCTTC
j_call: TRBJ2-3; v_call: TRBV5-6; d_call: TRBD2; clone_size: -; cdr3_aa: CASSYLGSGGTDTQYF; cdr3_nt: TGTGCCAGCAGCTACCTCGGGAGCGGGGGAACAGATACGCAGTATTTT
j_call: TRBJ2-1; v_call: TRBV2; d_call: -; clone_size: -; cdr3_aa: CASKGPGAYNEQFF; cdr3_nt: TGTGCCAGCAAAGGTCCCGGGGCCTACAATGAGCAGTTCTTC
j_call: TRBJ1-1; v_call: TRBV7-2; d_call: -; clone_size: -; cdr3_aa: CASSLANRNTEAFF; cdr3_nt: TGTGCCAGCAGCTTAGCGAACAGGAACACTGAAGCTTTCTTT
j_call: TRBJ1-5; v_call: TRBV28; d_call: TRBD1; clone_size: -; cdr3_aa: CASNPSGTGVSYSQPQHF; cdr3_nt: TGTGCCAGCAACCCATCCGGGACAGGGGTTTCCTATAGTCAGCCCCAGCATTTT
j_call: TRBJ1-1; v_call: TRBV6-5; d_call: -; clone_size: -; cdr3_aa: CASSQGGANTEAFF; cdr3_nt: TGTGCCAGCAGTCAGGGTGGGGCGAACACTGAAGCTTTCTTT
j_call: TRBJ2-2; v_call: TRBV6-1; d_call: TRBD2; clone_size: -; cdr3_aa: CASSDSGGAGELFF; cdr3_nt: TGTGCCAGCAGTGATAGCGGGGGGGCCGGGGAGCTGTTTTTT
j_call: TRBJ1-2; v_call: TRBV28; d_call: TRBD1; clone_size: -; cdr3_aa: CASSLFVRTGDGYTF; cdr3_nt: TGTGCCAGCAGTTTATTTGTTAGGACAGGGGATGGCTACACCTTC
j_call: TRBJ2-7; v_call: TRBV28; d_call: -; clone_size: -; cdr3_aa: CASRRAQGTYEQYF; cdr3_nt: TGTGCCAGCAGGAGAGCACAGGGCACCTACGAGCAGTACTTC
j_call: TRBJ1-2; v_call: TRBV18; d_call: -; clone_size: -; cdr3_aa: CASSPTPPRQDGYTF; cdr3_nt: TGTGCCAGCTCACCCACACCTCCCCGCCAAGATGGCTACACCTTC
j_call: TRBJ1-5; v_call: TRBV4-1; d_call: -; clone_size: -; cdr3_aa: CASSQEREGRVVDQPQHF; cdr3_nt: TGCGCCAGCAGCCAAGAAAGGGAGGGACGGGTAGTGGATCAGCCCCAGCATTTT
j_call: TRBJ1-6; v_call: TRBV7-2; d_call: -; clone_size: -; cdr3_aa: CASSLKGYNSPLHF; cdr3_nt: TGTGCCAGCAGCTTAAAGGGGTATAATTCACCCCTCCACTTT
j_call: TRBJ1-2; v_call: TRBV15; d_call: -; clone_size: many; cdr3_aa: CATSRDRDTKRYGYTF; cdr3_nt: TGTGCCACCAGCAGAGATCGAGACACTAAGCGGTATGGCTACACCTTC
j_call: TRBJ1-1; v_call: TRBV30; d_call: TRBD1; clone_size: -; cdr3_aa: CAWSKLPGQGNTEAFF; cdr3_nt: TGTGCCTGGAGTAAACTACCGGGACAGGGGAACACTGAAGCTTTCTTT
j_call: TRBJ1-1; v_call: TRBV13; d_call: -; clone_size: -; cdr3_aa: CASSFRGVMNTEAFF; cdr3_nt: TGTGCCAGCAGCTTCCGAGGCGTCATGAACACTGAAGCTTTCTTT
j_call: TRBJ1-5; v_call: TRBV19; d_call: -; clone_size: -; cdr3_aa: CASSTQEGGQPQHF; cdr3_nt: TGTGCCAGTAGTACCCAGGAAGGAGGACAGCCCCAGCATTTT
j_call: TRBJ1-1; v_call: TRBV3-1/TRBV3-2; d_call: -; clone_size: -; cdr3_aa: CASSLKTVTEAFF; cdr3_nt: TGTGCCAGCAGCCTGAAGACAGTCACTGAAGCTTTCTTT
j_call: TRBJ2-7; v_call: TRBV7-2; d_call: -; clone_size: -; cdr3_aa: CASSLGGTEQYF; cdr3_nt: TGTGCCAGCAGCTTAGGGGGCACCGAGCAGTACTTC
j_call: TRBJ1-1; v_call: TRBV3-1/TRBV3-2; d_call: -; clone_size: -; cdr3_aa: CASSQWGLNTEAFF; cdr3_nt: TGTGCCAGCAGCCAATGGGGGCTGAACACTGAAGCTTTCTTT
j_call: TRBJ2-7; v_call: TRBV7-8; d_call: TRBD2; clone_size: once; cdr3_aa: CASSRPRVASGENNEQYF; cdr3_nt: TGTGCCAGCAGCCGCCCGAGAGTAGCTAGCGGGGAGAATAACGAGCAGTACTTC
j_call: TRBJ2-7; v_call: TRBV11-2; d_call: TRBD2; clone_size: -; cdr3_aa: CASSLGTSGPYEQYF; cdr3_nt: TGTGCCAGCAGCCTGGGGACTAGCGGGCCCTACGAGCAGTACTTC
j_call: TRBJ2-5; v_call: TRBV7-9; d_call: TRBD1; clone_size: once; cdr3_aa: CASTSDRGWWETQYF; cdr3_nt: TGTGCCAGCACGTCGGACAGGGGGTGGTGGGAGACCCAGTACTTC
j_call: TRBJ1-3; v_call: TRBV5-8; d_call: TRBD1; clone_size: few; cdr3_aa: CASSLAGGGSGNTIYF; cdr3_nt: TGTGCCAGCAGCTTGGCAGGGGGCGGCTCTGGAAACACCATATATTTT